The 29 T cell receptor beta chains given below trace back to one sample, sequenced in a study of blood T cell repertoires in COVID-19. Assay used: immunoSEQ multiplex PCR; TCRdb lists only in-frame clones, some missing. Among 240,000 or so clones listed, roughly 80% were seen once. Material for sequencing was peripheral blood. All receptors derive from a woman of 80 years or more with COVID-19, enrolled during active disease.

This clone was counted a single time. V is TRBV30 and J is TRBJ1-1, with D uncertain. Germline lookup yields CDR1 GTSNPN and CDR2 SVGIG (reference sequence). The ends were cut back, 4 bases at V and 7 bases at J, with 10 bases in the middle. The CDR3 spans 11 residues. The CDR3: CAWIAMSEAFF. The CDR3, as DNA: TGTGCCTGGATTGCGATGAGTGAAGCTTTCTTT. The full variable domain, its missing parts supplied by reference TRBV30 and TRBJ1-1, is SQTIHQWPATLVQPVGSPLSLECTVEGTSNPNLYWYRQAAGRGLQLLFYSVGIGQISSEVPQNLSASRPQDRQFILSSKKLLLSDSGFYLCAWIAMSEAFFGQGTRLTVV.

The rearrangement joins TRBV30 to TRBJ1-5, with TRBD1 matching 7 bases. Germline V lookup: CDR1 GTSNPN, CDR2 SVGIG (reference sequence). The CDR3 sequence is 13 residues long. V lost 2 bases and J lost 9; bases outside the gene matches: 7. The CDR3 here is CAWSPTGLTPQHF. The CDR3 DNA reads TGTGCCTGGAGTCCGACAGGGTTGACGCCCCAGCATTTT.

The genes are TRBV3-1 (or the pseudogene TRBV3-2) and TRBJ2-3; possible D gene TRBD2, 6 bases. Germline values: CDR1 LGHDT, CDR2 YNNKEL (reference sequence). The CDR3 is 16 residues long. V was cut by 5 bases and J by 6 bases, with 21 bases left in between. The CDR3 spells CASSSRAGGIIDTQYF. The CDR3 DNA reads as TGTGCCAGCAGCTCCCGAGCGGGTGGAATCATTGATACGCAGTATTTT.

There are a few counts of this clone. The J gene is TRBJ1-6, the V gene TRBV19; tentatively, D is TRBD1 (6 bases). Trimming took off 3 bases at V and 10 bases at J, with 13 bases between the two ends. The germline gives CDR1 LNHDA, CDR2 SQIVND (reference sequence). CDR3 size: 14 residues. The CDR3 DNA follows: TGTGCCAGTAGTATCGAGGGGAGGGGGTCACCCCTCCACTTT. Amino acids: CASSIEGRGSPLHF.

This sequence joins TRBV24-1 and TRBJ2-1; 11 bases are a match to TRBD1. CDR1 KGHDR and CDR2 SFDVKD come from the germline V gene. V lost 5 bases, J lost 7 bases, and 3 bases stayed unmatched. The CDR3 spans 14 residues. The CDR3 DNA reads as TGTGCCACCAGTGGGGACAGGGGGAGTAATGAGCAGTTCTTC. Translating it yields CATSGDRGSNEQFF.

This clone appeared once. J is TRBJ2-5 and V is TRBV12-5, with a tentative D call TRBD1 (5 bases). Deletions cut 5 bases from V and 8 bases from J, with 15 bases between. The germline V gene has CDR1 LGHNT and CDR2 FRNRAP. This CDR3 comprises 13 residues. The DNA of the CDR3 is TGTGCTAGTGGTACAGGCTCGGAAGGAACCCAGTACTTC. Translation gives CASGTGSEGTQYF. Using reference TRBV12-5 and TRBJ2-5 for the parts outside the CDR3, the full variable domain is DARVTQTPRHKVTEMGQEVTMRCQPILGHNTVFWYRQTMMQGLELLAYFRNRAPLDDSGMPKDRFSAEMPDATLATLKIQPSEPRDSAVYFCASGTGSEGTQYFGPGTRLLVL.

J is TRBJ1-1 and V is TRBV24-1, with TRBD1 as a possible D gene (5 bases). The CDR3 runs to 12 residues. The germline V gene has CDR1 KGHDR and CDR2 SFDVKD. V was cut by 3 bases and J by 10 bases, with 11 bases left in between. In nucleotides, the CDR3 is TGTGCCACCAGTGATAGGGGACTTGGAGCTTTCTTT. Protein sequence: CATSDRGLGAFF.

The rearrangement uses TRBV27 and TRBJ2-7; 8 nucleotides match TRBD1. The CDR3 is 16 amino acids. J lost 3 bases, V lost 0 bases, and 7 bases had no gene match. The germline gives CDR1 MNHEY, CDR2 SMNVEV (reference sequence). CDR3 in DNA: TGTGCCAGCAGTTTATCCTCCGGGACAGGAGTCTACGAGCAGTACTTC. Protein: CASSLSSGTGVYEQYF.

This rearrangement joins TRBV6-2 or TRBV6-3 to TRBJ1-3; D unresolved. Germline CDR1 reads MNHEY; CDR2 reads SVGEGT. V lost 4 bases to trimming and J lost 3 bases, with 4 bases between them. The CDR3 sequence is 12 residues long. The CDR3 DNA reads as TGTGCCAGCAGTTCCATTGGAAACACCATATATTTT. Protein product: CASSSIGNTIYF.

The chain uses TRBV7-2 and TRBJ2-7; 9 bases are a match to TRBD2. Germline CDR1 and CDR2: SGHTA and FQGNSA. Trimming at V came to 5 bases and at J to 4 bases, leaving 6 bases not matched to a gene. The CDR3 runs to 14 residues. In DNA, the CDR3 is TGTGCCAGCAGCATCCCGGGACTAGCTTACGAGCAGTACTTC. This translates into CASSIPGLAYEQYF.

This clone was seen ten or more times. The chain has TRBV3-1 (or the pseudogene TRBV3-2) and TRBJ1-2, with 8 positions matching TRBD1. V was pared by 3 bases and J by 7 bases, with 7 bases of the junction left unmatched. The CDR3 covers 14 residues. From germline, CDR1 is LGHDT and CDR2 YNNKEL (reference sequence). The CDR3 DNA follows: TGTGCCAGCAGCCATGGACAGGGACAAGGTGGCTACACCTTC. It yields the protein CASSHGQGQGGYTF.

This chain links TRBV27 with TRBJ1-1, with 7 bases aligning to TRBD1. J lost 0 bases, V lost 6 bases, and 7 bases had no gene match. The CDR3 loop spans 15 amino acids. Per germline, CDR1 MNHEY and CDR2 SMNVEV (reference sequence). CDR3 residues: CASRQGYYMNTEAFF. The CDR3 DNA follows: TGTGCCAGCAGACAGGGGTATTACATGAACACTGAAGCTTTCTTT.

The chain recombines TRBV10-1 with TRBJ2-7, with 11 bases lining up with TRBD1. V lost 8 bases, J lost 6 bases, and 15 bases stayed unmatched. Looked up from germline, CDR1 is WNHNN and CDR2 is SYGVQD (reference sequence). This CDR3 spans 16 amino acids. The DNA of the CDR3 is TGCGCCAGCCCAGGGACAGGGGGTGACTGCGCCTCCGAGCAGTACTTC. Translation gives CASPGTGGDCASEQYF.

This clone was detected a few times. The gene calls are TRBV2 and TRBJ1-2; 7 nucleotides match TRBD1. V lost 8 bases to trimming and J lost 1 base; unmatched junction nucleotides: 13. This CDR3 region has 16 residues. Germline values: CDR1 SNHLY, CDR2 FYNNEI. The CDR3, as DNA: TGTGCCAGCTCTTTAACGCGGGACAGTTTTAACTATGGCTACACCTTC. It translates to CASSLTRDSFNYGYTF.

The chain employs TRBV30 and TRBJ1-2, with TRBD1 as a possible D gene (6 bases). This CDR3 comprises 14 residues. V was clipped by 0 bases and J by 4 bases, with 12 bases between them. Looked up from germline, CDR1 is GTSNPN and CDR2 is SVGIG (reference sequence). CDR3 protein: CAWSVGGFGYGYTF. The CDR3, as DNA: TGTGCCTGGAGTGTAGGGGGATTTGGCTATGGCTACACCTTC.

The V and J genes are TRBV3-1 (or the pseudogene TRBV3-2) and TRBJ1-4; no definite D call. The CDR3 spans 18 residues. Germline V gene lookup returns CDR1 LGHDT and CDR2 YNNKEL (reference sequence). The germline V and J ends were trimmed by 2 bases and 2 bases, with 18 bases remaining between them. CDR3 nucleotides: TGTGCCAGCAGCCAATCCACCGGCGGTGGTAACACTAATGAAAAACTGTTTTTT. Translating gives CASSQSTGGGNTNEKLFF.

This chain joins TRBV30 and TRBJ1-1, with 8 nucleotides matching TRBD1. The CDR3 length is 13 residues. Germline trimming cut 2 bases from V and 3 bases from J; bases unmatched to any gene: 2. Germline V CDR1 and CDR2: GTSNPN, SVGIG (reference sequence). The CDR3 DNA is TGTGCCTGGAGTTCCAGGGGGCACACTGAAGCTTTCTTT. It codes for CAWSSRGHTEAFF.

Here the CDR3 DNA reads TGCAGCGTTGAAGTCACTAGAACGGAGACCCAGTACTTC. Its protein product is CSVEVTRTETQYF. The chain has TRBV29-1 and TRBJ2-5, with a weak D call TRBD2 (5 bases). Germline CDR1 reads SQVTM; CDR2 reads ANQGSEA. V gave up 1 base and J gave up 5 bases, with 11 bases separating them. The CDR3 covers 13 residues.

This clone has a single count. The chain recombines TRBV2 with TRBJ2-1; weak D call: TRBD1 (5 bases). Germline V gene sequence: CDR1 SNHLY, CDR2 FYNNEI. The CDR3 totals 14 residues. Trimming pared 5 bases from V and 9 bases from J, leaving 17 bases between. CDR3 nucleotide sequence: TGTGCCAGCAGTTTGGAACCAGGGATCAGTGAGCAGTTCTTC. This gives the protein CASSLEPGISEQFF.

CDR3: CASGLAIPETQYF. CDR3 coding DNA: TGTGCTAGTGGTTTGGCCATCCCCGAGACCCAGTACTTC. The rearrangement uses TRBV12-5 and TRBJ2-5; D is unresolved. The CDR3 extends over 13 amino acids. CDR1 and CDR2 (germline): LGHNT, FRNRAP. V was cut by 1 base and J by 5 bases, with 8 bases left in between.

The V and J genes are TRBV19 and TRBJ2-7, with D perhaps matching TRBD2 (6 bases). V lost 10 bases and J 3 bases, leaving 10 bases between the germline ends. Germline CDR1 is LNHDA and CDR2 is SQIVND (reference sequence). This CDR3 contains 11 residues. The CDR3 here is CATGGFYEQYF. CDR3 nucleotides: TGTGCCACCGGAGGGTTCTACGAGCAGTACTTC. The full variable domain, in which reference TRBV19 and TRBJ2-7 provide the parts outside the CDR3, is DGGITQSPKYLFRKEGQNVTLSCEQNLNHDAMYWYRQDPGQGLRLIYYSQIVNDFQKGDIAEGYSVSREKKESFPLTVTSAQKNPTAFYLCATGGFYEQYFGPGTRLTVT.

The CDR3 nucleotides are TGCGCCAGCAGCCGAGGTACAGGGAGTGGGTACTATGGCTACACCTTC. This sequence encodes CASSRGTGSGYYGYTF. This chain uses TRBV4-1 with TRBJ1-2, with a weak D call TRBD1 (6 bases). The germline CDR1 and CDR2 sequences are MGHRA and YSYEKL. The CDR3 length is 16 residues. V lost 4 bases to trimming and J lost 3 bases, with 18 bases between them.

This chain connects TRBV24-1 to TRBJ2-7; TRBD2 might be the D (5 bases). The V and J ends lost 0 bases and 3 bases respectively, with 23 bases between them. CDR1 is KGHDR and CDR2 is SFDVKD in the germline V gene. This CDR3 is 19 amino acids long. CDR3 DNA sequence: TGTGCCACCAGTGATTTGCGTGGTCAAGGGAGTCCTGAACTCTACGAGCAGTACTTC. This encodes CATSDLRGQGSPELYEQYF.

The rearrangement links TRBV15 to TRBJ2-1, with D tentatively TRBD2 (5 bases). The V end was cut by 2 bases, the J end by 9 bases, with 8 bases between. This CDR3 contains 12 residues. Per germline, CDR1 LNHNV and CDR2 YYDKDF (reference sequence). CDR3 in amino acids: CATSRPAGEQFF. CDR3 nucleotide sequence: TGTGCCACCAGCAGACCGGCGGGTGAGCAGTTCTTC.

J is TRBJ1-3 and V is TRBV6-4, with a tentative D call TRBD1 (5 bases). The CDR3 covers 13 residues. V lost 3 bases to trimming and J lost 8 bases, with 11 bases between them. The germline gives CDR1 MRHNA, CDR2 SNTAGT. The CDR3 nucleotides are TGTGCCAGCAGTGAAGAGCAGGGCGACACCATATATTTT. Translation gives CASSEEQGDTIYF.

This chain links TRBV5-1 with TRBJ1-2; 10 bases are a match to TRBD1. With V trimmed by 0 bases and J by 4 bases, 3 bases remained unmatched. Germline V gives CDR1 SGHRS, CDR2 YFSETQ. The CDR3 spans 15 residues. The CDR3 DNA follows: TGCGCCAGCAGCTTGGGGGACAGGGGCGGCTATGGCTACACCTTC. Encoded protein: CASSLGDRGGYGYTF.

This clone was found once. The gene calls are TRBV18 and TRBJ1-5; 7 bases line up with TRBD1. There are 14 residues in the CDR3. V lost 2 bases to trimming and J lost 7 bases; unmatched junction nucleotides: 5. The V gene's germline CDR1 is KGHSH and CDR2 LQKENI. The DNA of the CDR3 is TGTGCCAGCTCACCAGAGACAGGGAAGCAGCCCCAGCATTTT. This encodes CASSPETGKQPQHF.

J is TRBJ1-3 and V is TRBV30; TRBD1 is a possible D gene (5 bases). This CDR3 has 17 residues. Trimming removed 4 bases at V and 0 bases at J, with 19 bases between. Germline V gene sequence: CDR1 GTSNPN, CDR2 SVGIG (reference sequence). The CDR3 reads CAWNFPTGIFSGNTIYF. CDR3 DNA: TGTGCCTGGAATTTCCCTACAGGCATCTTCTCTGGAAACACCATATATTTT.

This chain joins TRBV6-6 and TRBJ2-3; D unresolved. This CDR3 is 13 amino acids long. Germline CDR1 and CDR2: MNHNY and SVGAGI (reference sequence). Trimming left V 5 bases short and J 4 bases short, with 10 bases between. CDR3 DNA: TGTGCCAGCAGTAGTCTCCCGGCAGATACGCAGTATTTT. This codes for CASSSLPADTQYF.